This T cell receptor beta chain was profiled in a study of CD8 T cells in ankylosing spondylitis. Study-level results: From matched ankylosing spondylitis synovial fluid, disease-linked clones were reportedly recovered at significantly enriched levels. A motif in TCR beta, a set of about eight highly homologous variants, appeared characteristic of ankylosing spondylitis blood. Several of the motif variants were reported before in synovial fluid and blood from reactive arthritis. The disease-linked clones had a CD8+ phenotype and low blood frequencies.

Only a few counts were recorded for this clonotype. Its antigen remains unknown. 5'-RACE, quantitative and with molecular barcodes, yielded the TCR beta libraries. TCRdb re-called the 5' RACE reads through MiXCR, storing one row per CDR3 protein. The data contain about 500,000 distinct CDR3 sequences, roughly 13% of them seen just once; the ten biggest clones take up under 7.5%. Germline CDR1 reads SEHNR; CDR2 reads FQNEAQ (reference sequence). The CDR3 runs 14 residues. V lost 8 bases to trimming and J lost 4 bases; unmatched junction nucleotides: 6. The chain is built from TRBV7-9 and TRBJ2-3; 10 bases fit TRBD2. This clonotype was sampled from a male donor with ankylosing spondylitis. Material: blood, either unsorted or a sorted T cell fraction (not recorded which). The CDR3 protein is CASAPSGRSDTQYF. CDR3 bases: TGTGCCAGCGCGCCTAGCGGGAGATCAGATACGCAGTATTTT.